This T cell receptor (beta chain) was observed in a study of blood T cell repertoires in COVID-19. Study details: From the United States, Italy and Spain came samples of acute and convalescent COVID-19. PBMCs, B-cell-depleted T cells, or T cells provided the cDNA or gDNA that made up the material.

As originally analysed: Estimates of nucleated cell counts were drawn from the amplification of reference gene primers. Libraries were prepared by immunoSEQ multiplex PCR; TCRdb keeps only in-frame clonotypes and omits some of them. That table gives V, J and clone size, and the DNA gave D and trimming. The sample holds 150,000 or so clones, 74% seen once. The sequence derives from an elderly woman with acute or convalescent COVID-19. The sample comprised peripheral blood.

The CDR3 loop is CASSRGRGETQYF. The CDR3 DNA reads TGCGCCAGCAGTCGCGGGAGGGGAGAGACCCAGTACTTC. The gene calls are TRBV10-2 and TRBJ2-5, with 9 bases that match TRBD2. J lost 4 bases, V lost 5 bases, and 2 bases had no gene match. CDR1 and CDR2 from the germline V gene are WSHSY and SAAADI. CDR3 size: 13 residues.